These 27 T cell receptor beta chains came from one sample sequenced in a study of molecular identifiers for immune sequencing clone quantification. A single record per CDR3 protein comes from TCRdb applying MiXCR to the PCR reads. The sample holds about 510,000 distinct CDR3 sequences, roughly 24% seen once. The sample consisted of naive CD8+ T cells from blood, with Jurkat cell RNA spiked in. The subset denotes: FACS-sorted CD8+CD4-CCR7+CD45RA+ naive T cells. The receptors stem from a human donor in good health. Some libraries in this study had Jurkat cell RNA spiked in.

Comment on this clonotype: One junction end disagrees with the germline gene, perhaps due to a read error. The gene calls are TRBV27 and TRBJ1-4; TRBD1 matches at 7 bases. Germline V CDR1 and CDR2: MNHEY, SMNVEV (reference sequence). This CDR3 is 13 amino acids long. The CDR3 DNA is TGTGCCGGCAGTCATGGGACAGTTGAAAAACTGTTTTTT. Translated: CAGSHGTVEKLFF.

This clonotype was seen a single time. The rearrangement joins TRBV3-1 to TRBJ1-4; unclear D gene. The CDR3 runs to 15 residues. The V and J ends lost 0 bases and 3 bases respectively, with 8 bases between them. Germline CDR1 LGHDT, CDR2 YNNKEL (reference sequence). The CDR3, as DNA: TGTGCCAGCAGCCAAGACAGCCCACCTAATGAAAAACTGTTTTTT. Translating it yields CASSQDSPPNEKLFF.

This clonotype was observed a handful of times. The chain uses TRBV6-2 or TRBV6-3 and TRBJ2-1; D might be TRBD1 or TRBD2, each matching 5 bases. V gave up 6 bases and J gave up 1 base, with 19 bases separating them. CDR1 MNHEY and CDR2 SVGEGT come from the germline V gene. The CDR3 runs 17 residues. The CDR3 DNA follows: TGTGCCAGCAGCCCCCGGTATGGGACCAGGTCCTACAATGAGCAGTTCTTC. It is translated as CASSPRYGTRSYNEQFF.

This clonotype occurred many times. The chain employs TRBV29-1 and TRBJ2-3; 11 bases are shared with TRBD2. J was trimmed by 1 base and V by 6 bases; bases with no gene match: 3. CDR3 length equals 14 residues. Germline V lookup: CDR1 SQVTM, CDR2 ANQGSEA. CDR3 protein: CSVILAGGTDTQYF. The CDR3 coding sequence is TGCAGCGTCATACTAGCGGGGGGCACAGATACGCAGTATTTT.

In this sample, this clonotype turned up many times. The chain joins TRBV7-2 to TRBJ2-5, with D tentatively TRBD2 (6 bases). CDR1 is SGHTA, CDR2 FQGNSA, per germline. The CDR3 runs to 14 residues. Trimming removed 4 bases at V and 4 bases at J, with 13 bases between. The CDR3 loop reads CASSSRGTGETQYF. Here the CDR3 DNA reads TGTGCCAGCAGCTCCCGGGGGACGGGAGAGACCCAGTACTTC.

A note on this clonotype: It may be a read error: a sequence one base away is much more abundant. The rearrangement uses TRBV2 and TRBJ2-2; a weak D match, TRBD2 (5 bases). Germline CDR1 reads SNHLY; CDR2 reads FYNNEI. CDR3 length: 15 residues. This chain's CDR3 is CASSEEIHGTGELLF. Written as DNA, the CDR3 is TGTGCCAGCAGTGAAGAGATCCATGGCACCGGGGAGCTGTTATTT.

The chain combines TRBV27 with TRBJ2-3; the match to TRBD2 covers 7 bases. In germline, CDR1 is MNHEY, CDR2 SMNVEV (reference sequence). The CDR3 has 17 residues. Unmatched junction bases numbered 22, after V lost 6 bases and J lost 10 bases. The CDR3 loop is CASSQVGTTPEWVAQYF. Written as DNA, the CDR3 is TGTGCCAGCAGCCAAGTCGGGACTACACCTGAGTGGGTGGCGCAGTATTTT.

This rearrangement joins TRBV28 to TRBJ2-4, with D maybe TRBD1 (5 bases). The CDR3 sequence is 16 residues long. Germline-derived CDR1 and CDR2 are MDHEN and SYDVKM. V was cut by 5 bases and J by 0 bases, with 14 bases left in between. This chain's CDR3 is CASSPERQLAKNIQYF. The DNA of the CDR3 is TGTGCCAGCAGTCCCGAGCGACAGCTAGCCAAAAACATTCAGTACTTC.

This clonotype was seen at least ten times. Written as DNA, the CDR3 is TGTGCCAGCAGTTTATCCCCAGGATGGAATCAGCCCCAGCATTTT. As protein: CASSLSPGWNQPQHF. The rearrangement uses TRBV28 and TRBJ1-5, with no clear D. Trimming stripped 1 base from V and 4 bases from J, with 11 bases between. Germline CDR1 is MDHEN and CDR2 is SYDVKM. The CDR3 runs 15 residues.

This clonotype came up a few times. One base away lies a much larger clone, so this may be a sequencing read error. The chain is built from TRBV7-9 and TRBJ1-1, with 7 bases identical to TRBD1. The V and J ends lost 8 bases and 4 bases, in that order; junction bases with no gene match: 10. Germline CDR1 and CDR2: SEHNR and FQNEAQ (reference sequence). The CDR3 loop spans 14 amino acids. CDR3 DNA: TGTGCCAGCGGGTCAGGGGGATCGGGCACTGAAGCTTTCTTT. Its translation: CASGSGGSGTEAFF.

This clonotype appeared a few times. The chain is built from TRBV28 and TRBJ1-5; D is unclear. V lost 5 bases, J lost 2 bases, and 16 bases lay in between. There are 16 residues in the CDR3. The germline V gene encodes CDR1 MDHEN and CDR2 SYDVKM. Here the CDR3 reads CASSGPNSIGNQPQHF. The CDR3 DNA sequence: TGTGCCAGCAGTGGACCGAATTCTATAGGCAATCAGCCCCAGCATTTT.

As concerns this clonotype: A read error is possible here, since a much larger clone lies one base away. The V call is TRBV29-1, the J call TRBJ2-2; no firm D call. V lost 6 bases, J lost 0 bases, and 8 bases lay in between. This CDR3 is 13 amino acids long. CDR1 is SQVTM, CDR2 ANQGSEA, per germline. The CDR3 protein is CSVVGPNTGELFF. CDR3 nucleotide sequence: TGCAGCGTGGTGGGCCCGAACACCGGGGAGCTGTTTTTT.

Regarding this clonotype: A read error may explain this, as a much larger clone is one base away. The rearrangement joins TRBV29-1 to TRBJ2-2, with D possibly TRBD1 on 6 matching bases. CDR1 is SQVTM and CDR2 is ANQGSEA in the germline V gene. The CDR3 spans 13 residues. The CDR3: CSVRQENTGELVF. CDR3 sequence (DNA): TGCAGCGTTAGACAGGAGAACACCGGGGAGCTGGTTTTT.

This sequence joins TRBV13 and TRBJ2-1; D not resolved. V was pared by 5 bases and J by 12 bases, with 14 bases between. The CDR3 has 12 residues. CDR1 is PRHDT, CDR2 FYEKMQ, per germline (reference sequence). The CDR3 sequence: CASSPPDEVQFF. The CDR3 coding sequence is TGTGCCAGCAGCCCCCCCGATGAGGTGCAGTTCTTC.

V gene TRBV12-3 or TRBV12-4 combines with J gene TRBJ2-2; D might be TRBD1 (6 bases). The ends were cut back, 4 bases at V and 2 bases at J, with 14 bases in the middle. This CDR3 is 16 amino acids long. The CDR3 DNA follows: TGTGCCAGCAGTTGGAAGGGACATACCAACACCGGGGAGCTGTTTTTT. Protein: CASSWKGHTNTGELFF.

This clonotype was recorded many times. The chain employs TRBV7-9 and TRBJ2-7; D is possibly TRBD1 (6 bases). V lost 5 bases, J lost 2 bases, and 13 bases lay in between. The CDR3 has 14 amino acids. The germline CDR1 and CDR2 sequences are SEHNR and FQNEAQ (reference sequence). The DNA for the CDR3 is TGTGCCAGCAGCACCGGAAGGGGGACCTACGAGCAGTACTTC. Its translation is CASSTGRGTYEQYF.

This clonotype was seen a few times. The CDR3 is CASSPTQVTDTQYF. The CDR3, as DNA: TGTGCCAGTAGTCCCACCCAGGTCACAGATACGCAGTATTTT. The chain recombines TRBV19 with TRBJ2-3; D unclear. V shed 5 bases and J shed 2 bases, with 11 bases lying between them. Looked up from germline, CDR1 is LNHDA and CDR2 is SQIVND (reference sequence). The CDR3 contains 14 residues.

Concerning this clonotype itself: It may be a read error: a sequence one base away is much more abundant. V and J are TRBV4-1 and TRBJ2-1, with D perhaps matching TRBD1 (5 bases). The ends were cut back, 0 bases at V and 2 bases at J, with 11 bases in the middle. Looked up from germline, CDR1 is MGHRA and CDR2 is YSYEKL. CDR3 length: 16 amino acids. The CDR3 sequence: CASSQESGFAYNEQFF. CDR3 sequence (DNA): TGCGCCAGCAGCCAAGAATCAGGGTTCGCCTACAATGAGCAGTTCTTC.

Points on this clonotype: One junction end disagrees with the germline gene, perhaps due to a read error. The J gene is TRBJ1-5, the V gene TRBV4-2, with unresolved D. The length of the CDR3 is 13 residues. Germline-derived CDR1 and CDR2 are LGHNA and YNFKEQ. The CDR3 is CASSLVGNQRQHF. The CDR3 DNA follows: TGTGCCAGCAGCCTGGTGGGGAATCAGCGCCAGCATTTT.

Concerning this clonotype: A single base separates this from a much larger clone, so it may be a read error. V gene TRBV2 combines with J gene TRBJ1-2; D gene ambiguous. The CDR3 contains 13 residues. Germline assignment: CDR1 SNHLY and CDR2 FYNNEI. Trimming cost V 4 bases and J 3 bases, with 9 bases left between them. The DNA of the CDR3 is TGTGCCAGCAGTGGCAGGACGGACTATGGCTACACCTTC. It yields the protein CASSGRTDYGYTF.

This clonotype was observed at least ten times. This rearrangement joins TRBV18 to TRBJ2-7; D is possibly TRBD1 (6 bases). The CDR3 has 16 residues. The ends were cut back, 0 bases at V and 2 bases at J, with 14 bases in the middle. From germline, CDR1 is KGHSH and CDR2 LQKENI. CDR3 sequence reads: CASSPPEGVHTYEQYF. CDR3 DNA sequence: TGTGCCAGCTCACCACCAGAGGGGGTCCACACCTACGAGCAGTACTTC.

As DNA, the CDR3 is TGTGCCAGCAGCTTGGGTAACAGTCGCTACGAGCAGTACTTC. It is translated as CASSLGNSRYEQYF. V and J are TRBV5-6 and TRBJ2-7; no clear D. Trimming pared 0 bases from V and 3 bases from J, leaving 10 bases between. From germline, CDR1 is SGHDT and CDR2 YYEEEE. The CDR3 loop spans 14 amino acids.

In the case of this clonotype: Mismatch with germline at one junction end may stem from a read error. The rearrangement joins TRBV25-1 to TRBJ2-7; possibly TRBD1 or TRBD2 for D (5 bases each). Looked up from germline, CDR1 is MGHDK and CDR2 is SYGVNS. The CDR3 totals 14 residues. CDR3 nucleotide sequence: TGTGCCAGCAGTGAATGGGGGACCTCCTACGAGCAGCACTTC. This encodes CASSEWGTSYEQHF.

This chain uses TRBV4-1 with TRBJ1-2; D may be TRBD1 (5 bases). Germline-derived CDR1 and CDR2 are MGHRA and YSYEKL. The CDR3 totals 17 residues. V was pared by 2 bases and J by 2 bases, with 18 bases between. CDR3 residues: CASSQRSTATPNYGYTF. DNA for the CDR3: TGCGCCAGCAGCCAAAGATCGACAGCAACCCCCAACTATGGCTACACCTTC.

This clonotype was found many times. The V gene is TRBV5-1, the J gene TRBJ2-1, with unresolved D. The CDR3 is 15 amino acids. The V end was cut by 1 base, the J end by 4 bases, with 12 bases between. CDR1 SGHRS and CDR2 YFSETQ come from the germline V gene. The CDR3 bases are TGCGCCAGCAGCTTGTCTGGCCTAGGATACAATGAGCAGTTCTTC. Protein: CASSLSGLGYNEQFF. Full variable domain (remainder filled in from reference TRBV5-1 and TRBJ2-1): KAGVTQTPRYLIKTRGQQVTLSCSPISGHRSVSWYQQTPGQGLQFLFEYFSETQRNKGNFPGRFSGRQFSNSRSEMNVSTLELGDSALYLCASSLSGLGYNEQFFGPGTRLTVL.

As regards this clonotype: A much more abundant neighbour one base away suggests this may be a read error. The chain has TRBV7-9 and TRBJ1-1, with D hard to call. The CDR3 length is 15 residues. Trimming removed 3 bases from V and 3 bases from J, with 14 bases in between. Germline CDR1 reads SEHNR; CDR2 reads FQNEAQ (reference sequence). CDR3 coding DNA: TGTGCCAGCAGCTTCTCATACGGGGAGGACACTGAAGCTTTCTTT. It specifies CASSFSYGEDTEAFF.

This clonotype was seen ten or more times. V usage is TRBV6-2 or TRBV6-3 and J usage is TRBJ2-1; tentatively, D is TRBD2 (5 bases). Germline CDR1 and CDR2: MNHEY and SVGEGT. The germline V and J ends were trimmed by 0 bases and 1 base, with 7 bases remaining between them. The CDR3 contains 15 residues. CDR3 protein: CASSYSRGSYNEQFF. In DNA, the CDR3 is TGTGCCAGCAGTTACTCGAGAGGGTCCTACAATGAGCAGTTCTTC.